This T cell receptor beta chain is drawn from a study of CD8+ T cells in alopecia areata. Regarding treatment: oral pan-JAK inhibitor, 5-10 mg twice daily. It was cDNA, reverse transcribed from extracted RNA, that served as the sequencing template. TCRdb's copy holds only in-frame clones and misses some; the assay was immunoSEQ multiplex PCR. The top ten clones hold 0.46% of a sample with 90,000 to 150,000 clones, 53% of them seen once. Trimming removed 1 base from V and 6 bases from J; junction bases left unmatched: 5. Germline-derived CDR1 and CDR2 are GTSNPN and SVGIG (reference sequence). This CDR3 spans 14 amino acids. This clone was observed a few times.

Sequenced material: CD4+ T cells sorted from blood, taken at week 4, from a patient treated with tofacitinib. This TCR derives from a human donor with alopecia areata. This chain uses TRBV30 with TRBJ1-5; 8 bases align to TRBD1. This CDR3 reads CAWSAGQVLQPQHF. The CDR3, as DNA: TGTGCCTGGAGTGCGGGACAGGTCCTTCAGCCCCAGCATTTT.